These T cell receptor beta chains were read from a single sample in a study of T cell changes during pregnancy in multiple sclerosis. Only in-frame clones appear in the TCRdb table, and some are missing; sequencing was by immunoSEQ multiplex PCR. Altogether under 90,000 clones are present, around 94% being singletons, with the ten largest covering approximately 0.92%. The input for sequencing was peripheral blood, taken in the second trimester of pregnancy. These receptors were obtained from a female donor in good health, enrolled as a control in a pregnancy study. CDR3s include the opening cysteine and the closing phenylalanine or tryptophan. D genes are given only for firm matches. The size of a clone is reported for some rows only, either as once, few or many, or as a class for expanded clones.

clone size	J gene	V gene	D gene	CDR3 DNA	CDR3 protein
.	TRBJ1-5	TRBV19	.	TGTGCCAGTAGTCGGGGCCAGGGGAATCAGCCCCAGCATTTT	CASSRGQGNQPQHF
.	TRBJ2-7	TRBV7-6	.	TGTGCCAGCAGCCCTGGGGCGTCTCAGTCTTTCTACGAGCAGTACTTC	CASSPGASQSFYEQYF
.	TRBJ1-3	TRBV9	TRBD1	TGTGCCAGCAGCTTAGGGACAGGGGGCACTGGAAACACCATATATTTT	CASSLGTGGTGNTIYF
once	TRBJ2-5	TRBV2	.	TGTGCCAGCAGTGGGAGGACAGTTCAAGAGACCCAGTACTTC	CASSGRTVQETQYF
.	TRBJ2-5	TRBV28	TRBD1	TGTGCCTCCTGTAGGGGGCGCGAGGAGACCCAGTACTTC	CASCRGREETQYF
.	TRBJ2-3	TRBV2	TRBD1	TGTGCCAGCAGTGAGAGTAGGGGGCCAGATACGCAGTATTTT	CASSESRGPDTQYF
.	TRBJ2-5	TRBV27	TRBD1	TGTGCCAGCAGTTTATCGGCAGGGGGCTGGAGGGAGACCCAGTACTTC	CASSLSAGGWRETQYF
.	TRBJ1-2	TRBV28	.	TGTGCCAGCAGCCCCCCCCGGACAGCAAACTATGGCTACACCTTC	CASSPPRTANYGYTF
once	TRBJ2-1	TRBV7-8	TRBD1	TGTGCCAGCAGCTTATACCATAGGAGGTCAGGGGGCTACAATGAGCAGTTCTTC	CASSLYHRRSGGYNEQFF
.	TRBJ2-7	TRBV4-2	TRBD2	TGTGCCAGCAGCCAAGGGGGGGGAACATCCTACGAGCAGTACTTC	CASSQGGGTSYEQYF
.	TRBJ2-7	TRBV10-3	TRBD1	TGTGCCATCAGTGAGGGGGACAGGGGCCACGAGCAGTACTTC	CAISEGDRGHEQYF
.	TRBJ2-5	TRBV11-2	.	TGTGCCAGCAGCCAAGACAACCAAGAGACCCAGTACTTC	CASSQDNQETQYF
.	TRBJ2-3	TRBV5-5	TRBD1	TGTGCCAGCAGCCTACAGGGGGGTAAGGGTACGCAGTATTTT	CASSLQGGKGTQYF
.	TRBJ2-7	TRBV29-1	TRBD1	TGCAGCGTTGAAGAGCAGGACAGGTCAGAGGGCGAGCAGTACTTC	CSVEEQDRSEGEQYF
.	TRBJ1-5	TRBV28	TRBD1	TGTGCCAGCAATCTCTGGACAGGGGGCCAGCAGCCCCAGCATTTT	CASNLWTGGQQPQHF
.	TRBJ2-5	TRBV28	.	TGTGCCAGCAGGAGACCCATTAGCGGAGAGACCCAGTACTTC	CASRRPISGETQYF
.	TRBJ1-1	TRBV29-1	TRBD1	TGCAGCGTTGTCTCAGGGACAGGGGAAACTGAAGCTTTCTTT	CSVVSGTGETEAFF
.	TRBJ2-5	TRBV19	TRBD2	TGTGCCAGTAGTGTGACTAGCGCCCAAGAGACCCAGTACTTC	CASSVTSAQETQYF
.	TRBJ2-5	TRBV25-1	TRBD1	TGTGCCAGCAGTGAACAGACAGGGACCGAGACCCAGTACTTC	CASSEQTGTETQYF
.	TRBJ2-1	TRBV19	.	TGTGCCAGTAGTATATCCATTACTTACAATGAGCAGTTCTTC	CASSISITYNEQFF
.	TRBJ2-7	TRBV5-1	TRBD1	TGCGCCAGCAGCTACGCAATACAGGGGGCGATCTACGAGCAGTACTTC	CASSYAIQGAIYEQYF
.	TRBJ1-5	TRBV28	.	TGTGCCAGCAGTTTAGGGGGGGCCAAAGTCCAGCCCCAGCATTTT	CASSLGGAKVQPQHF
.	TRBJ2-5	TRBV7-2	.	TGTGCCAGCAGCTTAGTGGCAAGGCGGGGAGAGACCCAGTACTTC	CASSLVARRGETQYF
.	TRBJ2-2	TRBV19	TRBD1	TGTGCCAGTAGCCCTACCGGGACAGTCACCGGGGAGCTGTTTTTT	CASSPTGTVTGELFF
.	TRBJ2-4	TRBV5-8	TRBD1	TGTGCCAGCAGCCCCCTGGGACAGAACCTTCAGTACTTC	CASSPLGQNLQYF
.	TRBJ2-7	TRBV5-5	.	TGTGCCAGCAGCCCTCCGGCGGGGAGGTTTACCGAGCAGTACTTC	CASSPPAGRFTEQYF
.	TRBJ2-1	TRBV6-5	.	TGTGCCAGCAGTTACGGGACTGGCTCCTACAATGAGCAGTTCTTC	CASSYGTGSYNEQFF
.	TRBJ2-7	TRBV30	TRBD2	TGTGCCTGGACTACGGGACTAGCGGGAGGGCTGTACGAGCAGTACTTC	CAWTTGLAGGLYEQYF
.	TRBJ2-5	TRBV19	TRBD2	TGTGCCAGCCATGGGGGGACTAGCGGGAGAGGCCCCCAAGAGACCCAGTACTTC	CASHGGTSGRGPQETQYF
.	TRBJ1-1	TRBV7-2	.	TGTGCCAGCAGCTTAGAGAAGGGGTACACTGAAGCTTTCTTT	CASSLEKGYTEAFF
.	TRBJ2-2	TRBV9	.	TGTGCCAGCAGCGTAGGCCGGGTGATAGCCACCCGAACCGGGGAGCTGTTTTTT	CASSVGRVIATRTGELFF
.	TRBJ2-1	TRBV27	TRBD2	TGTGCCAGCTCAGTTTGGGCGGGCCGGGGGGATGAGCAGTTCTTC	CASSVWAGRGDEQFF
.	TRBJ2-1	TRBV7-9	TRBD1	TGTGCCAGCAGCTTAGGACAGGGGCTATCCTACAATGAGCAGTTCTTC	CASSLGQGLSYNEQFF
.	TRBJ2-1	TRBV27	TRBD2	TGTGCCAGCAACACTTTCTGGGGGGGTTACAATGAGCAGTTCTTC	CASNTFWGGYNEQFF
.	TRBJ1-3	TRBV28	.	TGTGCCAGCAGCCGCCTCGGTTGGCGGAACTCTGGAAACACCATATATTTT	CASSRLGWRNSGNTIYF
.	TRBJ2-3	TRBV5-1	TRBD2	TGCGCCAGCAGCCCCGGGGATTCCGTGGGAGGGTCGAGAGATACGCAGTATTTT	CASSPGDSVGGSRDTQYF
.	TRBJ1-1	TRBV28	.	TGTGCCAGCAGGGGGTTCAGGGGCCATGAAGCTTTCTTT	CASRGFRGHEAFF
.	TRBJ2-7	TRBV27	.	TGTGCCAGCAGTCAAATCGCAGGATACGAGCAGTACTTC	CASSQIAGYEQYF
.	TRBJ2-1	TRBV5-4	TRBD2	TGTGCCAGCAGCGTGGGACTAGCGGGAGGCCAGGGGGGAGAGCAGTTCTTC	CASSVGLAGGQGGEQFF